This TCR beta chain was profiled in a study of T cell changes during pregnancy in multiple sclerosis. This CDR3 has 14 amino acids. Germline values: CDR1 SGHTA, CDR2 FQGNSA. The ends were cut back, 3 bases at V and 7 bases at J, with 15 bases in the middle. TCRdb keeps only in-frame clones here, not all; method: immunoSEQ multiplex PCR. The sample has around 99,000 clones; approximately 92% are singletons. Sequencing was performed on peripheral blood, taken in the first trimester of pregnancy. The clonotype originates from a female donor with multiple sclerosis, enrolled in a pregnancy study. The V call is TRBV7-2, the J call TRBJ1-2; D may be TRBD1 (5 bases). This CDR3 is CASSFRRGGAGYTF. DNA of the CDR3: TGTGCCAGCAGCTTCCGAAGGGGAGGGGCTGGCTACACCTTC. Complete variable domain (other parts from reference TRBV7-2 and TRBJ1-2): GAGVSQSPSNKVTEKGKDVELRCDPISGHTALYWYRQSLGQGLEFLIYFQGNSAPDKSGLPSDRFSAERTGGSVSTLTIQRTQQEDSAVYLCASSFRRGGAGYTFGSGTRLTVV.